Shown below are 10 T cell receptor beta chains from a single sample sequenced in a study of T cell responses to AZD1222 COVID-19 vaccine. The data were produced by immunoSEQ multiplex PCR, yet TCRdb's version contains in-frame clones alone and is incomplete. The sample consists of 180,000 or so clones, about 90% of them appearing once. Here the sequenced sample was peripheral blood, taken 28 days after the second AZD1222 dose. The receptor source for this set is an adult who received the AZD1222 COVID-19 vaccine.

In its sample, this clone was seen once. This chain joins TRBV30 and TRBJ1-4; no clear D gene. The CDR3 spans 11 residues. Trimming left V 2 bases short and J 5 bases short, with 3 bases between. Germline-derived CDR1 and CDR2 are GTSNPN and SVGIG (reference sequence). The CDR3 protein is CAWSPNEKLFF. DNA of the CDR3: TGTGCCTGGAGTCCAAATGAAAAACTGTTTTTT. Variable domain in full (rest from reference TRBV30 and TRBJ1-4): SQTIHQWPATLVQPVGSPLSLECTVEGTSNPNLYWYRQAAGRGLQLLFYSVGIGQISSEVPQNLSASRPQDRQFILSSKKLLLSDSGFYLCAWSPNEKLFFGSGTQLSVL.

The chain joins TRBV7-2 to TRBJ1-4; the D gene is possibly TRBD1 (5 bases). CDR1 is SGHTA, CDR2 FQGNSA, per germline. Trimming removed 5 bases at V and 8 bases at J, with 21 bases between. The length of the CDR3 is 16 residues. The DNA of the CDR3 is TGTGCCAGCAGCCCTACCCCGGGTAGCGGGGGAGAAAAACTGTTTTTT. Protein sequence: CASSPTPGSGGEKLFF.

This chain links TRBV19 with TRBJ2-3; 8 bases line up with TRBD1. This CDR3 spans 13 amino acids. Germline CDR1 is LNHDA and CDR2 is SQIVND (reference sequence). Trimming removed 10 bases from V and 0 bases from J; junction bases left unmatched: 3. The CDR3 DNA is TGTGCCACCCGGACAGGGAGCACAGATACGCAGTATTTT. It yields the protein CATRTGSTDTQYF.

This clone was counted between two and nine times. One end of the junction does not line up with germline, which may come from a read error. V is TRBV7-7 and J is TRBJ2-2, with D tentatively TRBD1 (5 bases). The germline V gene encodes CDR1 SSHAT and CDR2 FNYEAQ (reference sequence). The CDR3 is 20 residues long. Here the CDR3 reads CASSPPHEGAILPNTGELFF. The CDR3 DNA reads as TGTGCTAGCAGCCCGCCGCATGAAGGGGCCATCCTCCCGAACACCGGGGAGCTGTTTTTT.

The chain has TRBV28 and TRBJ1-1; D is possibly TRBD1 (5 bases). The germline V gene encodes CDR1 MDHEN and CDR2 SYDVKM. The CDR3 extends over 15 amino acids. The V end lost 7 bases, the J end lost 1 base, and 16 bases lay between the germline ends. The CDR3 DNA is TGTGCCAGCACCCACGGGGGAGCTCGGAACACTGAAGCTTTCTTT. It yields the protein CASTHGGARNTEAFF.

The gene calls are TRBV28 and TRBJ1-2; TRBD1 matches at 7 bases. Trimming cost V 4 bases and J 8 bases; bases outside gene matches: 10. The CDR3 runs 14 residues. Germline CDR1 and CDR2: MDHEN and SYDVKM. The CDR3 DNA follows: TGTGCCAGCAGTTGGGTCAGGGGGATGGGGGGCTACACCTTC. This sequence encodes CASSWVRGMGGYTF.

In this sample, this clone turned up once. J is TRBJ2-7 and V is TRBV6-5; TRBD1 matches 7 bases. The CDR3 consists of 15 residues. CDR1 is MNHEY, CDR2 SVGAGI, per germline. V shed 6 bases and J 3 bases; nucleotides not matched to a gene: 11. The CDR3 is CASRNSPGQSYEQYF. The CDR3 DNA reads as TGTGCCAGCAGAAATTCTCCGGGACAGAGCTACGAGCAGTACTTC.

This clone was recorded once. The chain is built from TRBV6-4 and TRBJ1-2, with 7 positions matching TRBD1. CDR1 MRHNA and CDR2 SNTAGT come from the germline V gene. Trimming removed 5 bases from V and 8 bases from J; junction bases left unmatched: 14. The CDR3 extends over 15 amino acids. The CDR3: CASSRTPEGAGGYTF. Here the CDR3 DNA reads TGTGCCAGCAGTCGGACCCCCGAGGGGGCGGGGGGCTACACCTTC.

The chain employs TRBV4-1 and TRBJ1-2; no definite D call. This CDR3 has 14 amino acids. V was trimmed by 1 base and J by 2 bases, leaving 8 bases between them. Per germline, CDR1 MGHRA and CDR2 YSYEKL. CDR3 in amino acids: CASSQGTRNYGYTF. CDR3 in DNA: TGCGCCAGCAGCCAAGGAACAAGGAACTATGGCTACACCTTC.

J is TRBJ2-1 and V is TRBV7-9; no clear D. Germline assignment: CDR1 SEHNR and CDR2 FQNEAQ (reference sequence). The CDR3 spans 12 residues. Trimming cost V 1 base and J 10 bases, with 8 bases left between them. The CDR3 protein is CASSLVSDEQFF. CDR3 sequence (DNA): TGTGCCAGCAGCTTAGTCTCGGACGAGCAGTTCTTC.